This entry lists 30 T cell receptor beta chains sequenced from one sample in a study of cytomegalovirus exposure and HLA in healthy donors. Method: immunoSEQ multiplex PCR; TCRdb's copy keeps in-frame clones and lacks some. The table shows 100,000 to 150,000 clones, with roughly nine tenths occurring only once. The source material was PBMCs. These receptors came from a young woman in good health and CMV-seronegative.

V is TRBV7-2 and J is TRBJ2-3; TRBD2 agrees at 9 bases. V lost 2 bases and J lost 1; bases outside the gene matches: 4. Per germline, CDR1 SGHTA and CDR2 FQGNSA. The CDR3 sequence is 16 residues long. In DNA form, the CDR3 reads TGTGCCAGCAGCTTAAGGTTAGCGGGAGGCACAGATACGCAGTATTTT. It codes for CASSLRLAGGTDTQYF.

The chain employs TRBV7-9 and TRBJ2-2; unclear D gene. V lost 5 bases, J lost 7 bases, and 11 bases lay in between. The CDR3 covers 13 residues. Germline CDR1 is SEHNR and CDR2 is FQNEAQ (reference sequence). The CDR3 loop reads CASSSTFDGELFF. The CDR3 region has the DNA TGTGCCAGCAGCAGTACATTCGACGGGGAGCTGTTTTTT.

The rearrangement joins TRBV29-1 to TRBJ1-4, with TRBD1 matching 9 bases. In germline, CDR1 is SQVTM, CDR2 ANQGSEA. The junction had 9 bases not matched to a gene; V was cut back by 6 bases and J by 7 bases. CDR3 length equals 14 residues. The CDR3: CSVGDRATFEKLFF. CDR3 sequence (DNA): TGCAGCGTGGGGGACAGGGCGACATTTGAAAAACTGTTTTTT.

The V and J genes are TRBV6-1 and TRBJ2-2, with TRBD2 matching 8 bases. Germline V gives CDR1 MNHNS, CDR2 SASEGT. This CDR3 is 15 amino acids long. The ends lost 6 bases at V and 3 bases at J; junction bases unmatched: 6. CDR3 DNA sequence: TGTGCCAGCAGCTACGGGAGGGCCGACACCGGGGAGCTGTTTTTT. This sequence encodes CASSYGRADTGELFF.

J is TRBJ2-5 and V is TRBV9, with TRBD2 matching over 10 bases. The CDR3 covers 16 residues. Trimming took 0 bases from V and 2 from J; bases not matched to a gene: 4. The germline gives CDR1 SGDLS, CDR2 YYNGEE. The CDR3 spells CASSVGPAGGQETQYF. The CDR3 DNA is TGTGCCAGCAGCGTAGGTCCAGCGGGGGGGCAAGAGACCCAGTACTTC.

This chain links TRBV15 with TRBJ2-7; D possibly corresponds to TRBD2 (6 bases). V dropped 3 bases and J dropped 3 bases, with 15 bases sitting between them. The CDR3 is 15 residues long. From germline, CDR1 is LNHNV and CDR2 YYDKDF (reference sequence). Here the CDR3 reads CATSRSTGEGYEQYF. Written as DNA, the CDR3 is TGTGCCACCAGCAGGAGTACGGGAGAAGGCTACGAGCAGTACTTC.

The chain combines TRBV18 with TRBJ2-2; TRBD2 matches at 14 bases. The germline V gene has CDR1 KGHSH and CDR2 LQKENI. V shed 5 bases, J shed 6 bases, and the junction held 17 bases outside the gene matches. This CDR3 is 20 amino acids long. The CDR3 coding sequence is TGTGCCAGCTCAGGACAGGCTCGACTAGCGGGAGGGCCGAGCCCCGGGGAGCTGTTTTTT. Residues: CASSGQARLAGGPSPGELFF.

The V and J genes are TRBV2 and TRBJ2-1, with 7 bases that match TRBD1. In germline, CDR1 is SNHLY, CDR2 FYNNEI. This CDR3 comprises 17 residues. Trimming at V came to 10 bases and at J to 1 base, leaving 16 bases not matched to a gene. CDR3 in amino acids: CATLLNRGRGSYNEQFF. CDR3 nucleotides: TGTGCCACCCTATTGAACAGGGGCAGGGGGTCCTACAATGAGCAGTTCTTC.

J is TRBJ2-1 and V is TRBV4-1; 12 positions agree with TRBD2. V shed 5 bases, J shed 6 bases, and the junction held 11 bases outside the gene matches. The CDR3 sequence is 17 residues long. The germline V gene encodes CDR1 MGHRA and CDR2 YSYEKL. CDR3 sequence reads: CASSWGLAGPRGNEQFF. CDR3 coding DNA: TGCGCCAGCAGCTGGGGACTAGCGGGCCCGAGGGGCAATGAGCAGTTCTTC.

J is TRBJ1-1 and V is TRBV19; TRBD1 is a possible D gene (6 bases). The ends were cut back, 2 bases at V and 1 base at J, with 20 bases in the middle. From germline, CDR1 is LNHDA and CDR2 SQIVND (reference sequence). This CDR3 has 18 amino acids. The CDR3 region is CASSILAGRTEKNTEAFF. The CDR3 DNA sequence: TGTGCCAGTAGTATACTGGCCGGGAGGACAGAGAAGAACACTGAAGCTTTCTTT.

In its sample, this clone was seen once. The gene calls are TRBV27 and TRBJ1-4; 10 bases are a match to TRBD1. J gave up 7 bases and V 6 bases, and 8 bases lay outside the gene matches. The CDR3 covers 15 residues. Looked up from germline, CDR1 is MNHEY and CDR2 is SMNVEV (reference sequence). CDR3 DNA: TGTGCCAGCAGACCCGGGACAGGGGTTGTTGAAAAACTGTTTTTT. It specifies CASRPGTGVVEKLFF.

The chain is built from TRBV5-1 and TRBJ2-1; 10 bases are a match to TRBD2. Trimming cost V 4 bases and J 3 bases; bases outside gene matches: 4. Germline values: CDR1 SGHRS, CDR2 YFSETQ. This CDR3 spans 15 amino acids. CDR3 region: CASSPGLASYNEQFF. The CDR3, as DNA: TGCGCCAGCAGCCCGGGACTAGCGAGCTACAATGAGCAGTTCTTC.

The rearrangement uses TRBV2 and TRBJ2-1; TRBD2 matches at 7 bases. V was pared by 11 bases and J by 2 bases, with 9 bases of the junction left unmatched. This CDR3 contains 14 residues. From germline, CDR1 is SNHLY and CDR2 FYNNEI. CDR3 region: CAAAAGETYNEQFF. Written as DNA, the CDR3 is TGTGCCGCCGCGGCGGGGGAGACCTACAATGAGCAGTTCTTC. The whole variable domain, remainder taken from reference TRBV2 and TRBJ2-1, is EPEVTQTPSHQVTQMGQEVILRCVPISNHLYFYWYRQILGQKVEFLVSFYNNEISEKSEIFDDQFSVERPDGSNFTLKIRSTKLEDSAMYFCAAAAGETYNEQFFGPGTRLTVL.

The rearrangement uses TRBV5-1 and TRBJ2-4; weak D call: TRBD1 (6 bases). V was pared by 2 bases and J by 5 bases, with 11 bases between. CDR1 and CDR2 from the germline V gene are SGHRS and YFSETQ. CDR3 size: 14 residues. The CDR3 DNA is TGCGCCAGCAGCTTTGCAGGGGTACAAAACATTCAGTACTTC. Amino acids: CASSFAGVQNIQYF.

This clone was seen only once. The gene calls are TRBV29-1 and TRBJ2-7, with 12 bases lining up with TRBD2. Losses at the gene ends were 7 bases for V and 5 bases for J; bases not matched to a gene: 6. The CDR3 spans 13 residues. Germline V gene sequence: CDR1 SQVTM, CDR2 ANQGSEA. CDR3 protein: CSGGLAGHDEQYF. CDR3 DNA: TGCAGCGGTGGACTAGCGGGACACGACGAGCAGTACTTC.

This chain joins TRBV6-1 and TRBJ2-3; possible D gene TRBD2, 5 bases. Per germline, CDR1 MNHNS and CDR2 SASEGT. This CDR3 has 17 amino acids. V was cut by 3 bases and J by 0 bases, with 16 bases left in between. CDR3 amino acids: CASSEAPGGQSTDTQYF. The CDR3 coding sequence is TGTGCCAGCAGTGAGGCTCCCGGCGGGCAAAGCACAGATACGCAGTATTTT.

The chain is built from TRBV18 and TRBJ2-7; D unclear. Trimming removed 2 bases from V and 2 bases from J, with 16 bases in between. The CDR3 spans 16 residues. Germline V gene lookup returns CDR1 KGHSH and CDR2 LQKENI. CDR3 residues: CASSPSSSSGTYEQYF. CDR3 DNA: TGTGCCAGCTCACCATCCTCCTCGTCGGGTACCTACGAGCAGTACTTC.

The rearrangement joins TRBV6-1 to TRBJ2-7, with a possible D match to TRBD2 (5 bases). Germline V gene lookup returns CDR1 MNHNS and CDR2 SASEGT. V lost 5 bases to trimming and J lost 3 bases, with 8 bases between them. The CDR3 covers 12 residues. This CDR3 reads CASSPGGYEQYF. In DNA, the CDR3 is TGTGCCAGCAGTCCCGGAGGCTACGAGCAGTACTTC.

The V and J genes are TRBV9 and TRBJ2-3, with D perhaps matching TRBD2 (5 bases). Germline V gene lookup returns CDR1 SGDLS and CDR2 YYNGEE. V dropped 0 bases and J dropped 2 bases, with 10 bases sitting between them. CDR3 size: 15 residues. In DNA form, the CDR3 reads TGTGCCAGCAGCGTAGATGTAGCGCCCACAGATACGCAGTATTTT. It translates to CASSVDVAPTDTQYF. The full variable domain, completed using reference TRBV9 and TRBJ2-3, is DSGVTQTPKHLITATGQRVTLRCSPRSGDLSVYWYQQSLDQGLQFLIQYYNGEERAKGNILERFSAQQFPDLHSELNLSSLELGDSALYFCASSVDVAPTDTQYFGPGTRLTVL.

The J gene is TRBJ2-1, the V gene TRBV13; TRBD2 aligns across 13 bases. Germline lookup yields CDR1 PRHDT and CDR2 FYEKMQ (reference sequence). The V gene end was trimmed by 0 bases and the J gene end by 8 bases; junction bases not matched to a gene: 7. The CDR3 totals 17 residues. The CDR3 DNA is TGTGCCAGCAGCTTAGGCTCCACTAGCGGGAGGGCACATGAGCAGTTCTTC. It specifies CASSLGSTSGRAHEQFF.

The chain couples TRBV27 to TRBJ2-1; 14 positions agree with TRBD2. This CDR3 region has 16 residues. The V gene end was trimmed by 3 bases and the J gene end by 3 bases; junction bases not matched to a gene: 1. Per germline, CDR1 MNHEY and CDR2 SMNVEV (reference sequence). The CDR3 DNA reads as TGTGCCAGCAGTTTGGGACTAGCGGGGGTCTACAATGAGCAGTTCTTC. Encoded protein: CASSLGLAGVYNEQFF.

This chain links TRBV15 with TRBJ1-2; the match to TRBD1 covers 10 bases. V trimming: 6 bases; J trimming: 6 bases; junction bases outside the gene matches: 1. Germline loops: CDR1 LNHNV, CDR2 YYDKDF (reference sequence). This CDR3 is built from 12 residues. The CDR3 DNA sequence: TGTGCCACCAGGGGGACAGGGGATGGCTACACCTTC. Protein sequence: CATRGTGDGYTF.

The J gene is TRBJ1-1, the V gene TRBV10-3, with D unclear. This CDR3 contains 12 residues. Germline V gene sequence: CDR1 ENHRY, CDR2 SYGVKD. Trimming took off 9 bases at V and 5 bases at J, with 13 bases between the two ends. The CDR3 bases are TGTGCCATGGGCTCCTTTGGGACTGAAGCTTTCTTT. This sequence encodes CAMGSFGTEAFF.

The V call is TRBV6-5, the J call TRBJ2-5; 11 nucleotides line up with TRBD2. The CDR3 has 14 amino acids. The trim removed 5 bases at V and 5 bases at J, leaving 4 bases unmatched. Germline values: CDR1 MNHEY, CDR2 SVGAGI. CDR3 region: CASSATSGVETQYF. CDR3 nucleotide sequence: TGTGCCAGCAGTGCGACTAGCGGGGTGGAGACCCAGTACTTC.

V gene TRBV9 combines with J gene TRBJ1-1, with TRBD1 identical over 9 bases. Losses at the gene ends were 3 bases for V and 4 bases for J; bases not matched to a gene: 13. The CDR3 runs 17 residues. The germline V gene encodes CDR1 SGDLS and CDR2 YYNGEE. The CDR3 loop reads CASSASPLQGAPTEAFF. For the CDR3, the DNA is TGTGCCAGCAGCGCTTCCCCCTTACAGGGGGCACCCACTGAAGCTTTCTTT.

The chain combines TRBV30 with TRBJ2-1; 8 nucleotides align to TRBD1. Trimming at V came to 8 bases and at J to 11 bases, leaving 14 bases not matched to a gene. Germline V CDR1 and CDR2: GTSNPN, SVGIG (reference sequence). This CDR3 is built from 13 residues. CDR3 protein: CARSGQGALKQFF. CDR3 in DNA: TGTGCCCGCAGTGGGCAGGGGGCGTTGAAGCAGTTCTTC.

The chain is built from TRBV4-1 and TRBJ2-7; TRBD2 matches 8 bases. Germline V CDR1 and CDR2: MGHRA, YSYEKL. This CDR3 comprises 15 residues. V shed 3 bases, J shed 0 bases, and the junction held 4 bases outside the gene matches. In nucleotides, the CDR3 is TGCGCCAGCAGCCACTTAGCGGGGAGCTCCTACGAGCAGTACTTC. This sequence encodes CASSHLAGSSYEQYF.

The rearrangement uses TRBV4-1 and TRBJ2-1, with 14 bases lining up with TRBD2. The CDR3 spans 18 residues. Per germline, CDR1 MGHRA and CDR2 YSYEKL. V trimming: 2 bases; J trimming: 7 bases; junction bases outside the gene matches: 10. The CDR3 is CASSQRQGLAGVGNEQFF. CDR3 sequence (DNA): TGCGCCAGCAGCCAAAGGCAGGGACTAGCGGGAGTAGGTAATGAGCAGTTCTTC.

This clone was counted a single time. CDR3 sequence reads: CASSLDFYSNQPQHF. As DNA, the CDR3 is TGTGCCAGCAGCTTAGACTTTTACAGCAATCAGCCCCAGCATTTT. The chain couples TRBV7-8 to TRBJ1-5, with D uncertain. CDR3 length equals 15 residues. Trimming left V 1 base short and J 1 base short, with 8 bases between. Germline CDR1 is SGHVS and CDR2 is FQNEAQ.

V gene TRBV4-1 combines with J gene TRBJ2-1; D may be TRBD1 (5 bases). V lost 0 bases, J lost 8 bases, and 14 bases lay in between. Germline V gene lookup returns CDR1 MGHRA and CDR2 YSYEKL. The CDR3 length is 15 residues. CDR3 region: CASSQEARVRHEQFF. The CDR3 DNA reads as TGCGCCAGCAGCCAAGAAGCCAGGGTACGCCATGAGCAGTTCTTC.